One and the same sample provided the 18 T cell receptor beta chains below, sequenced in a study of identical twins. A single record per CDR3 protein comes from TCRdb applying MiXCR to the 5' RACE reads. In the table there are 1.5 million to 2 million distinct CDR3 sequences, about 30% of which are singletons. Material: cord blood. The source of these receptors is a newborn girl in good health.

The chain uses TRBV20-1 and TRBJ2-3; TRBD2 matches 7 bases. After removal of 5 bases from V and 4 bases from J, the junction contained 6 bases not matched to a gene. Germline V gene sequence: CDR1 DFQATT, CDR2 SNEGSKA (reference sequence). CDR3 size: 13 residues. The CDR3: CSALRTRADTQYF. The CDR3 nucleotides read TGCAGTGCTCTCCGGACTAGGGCAGATACGCAGTATTTT.

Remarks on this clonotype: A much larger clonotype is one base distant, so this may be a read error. The CDR3, as DNA: TGCAGCGTTTATCTGCGGGACAGCTACGAGCGGTACTTC. It specifies CSVYLRDSYERYF. V is TRBV29-1 and J is TRBJ2-7, with D possibly matching TRBD1 (7 bases). Looked up from germline, CDR1 is SQVTM and CDR2 is ANQGSEA. This CDR3 is built from 13 residues.

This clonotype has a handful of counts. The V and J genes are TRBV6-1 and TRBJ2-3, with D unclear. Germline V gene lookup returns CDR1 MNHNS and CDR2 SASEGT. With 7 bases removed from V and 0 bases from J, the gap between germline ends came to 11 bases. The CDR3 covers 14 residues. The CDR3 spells CASTGPSSTDTQYF. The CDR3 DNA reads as TGTGCCAGCACTGGGCCTTCGAGCACAGATACGCAGTATTTT.

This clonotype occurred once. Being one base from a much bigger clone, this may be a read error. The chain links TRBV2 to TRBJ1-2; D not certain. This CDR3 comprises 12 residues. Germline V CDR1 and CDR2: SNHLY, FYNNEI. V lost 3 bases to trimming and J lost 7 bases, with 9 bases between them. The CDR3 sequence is CASSDSVFGYTF. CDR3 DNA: TGTGCCAGCAGTGACAGCGTCTTTGGCTACACCTTC. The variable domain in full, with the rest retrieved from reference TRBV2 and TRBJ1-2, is EPEVTQTPSHQVTQMGQEVILRCVPISNHLYFYWYRQILGQKVEFLVSFYNNEISEKSEIFDDQFSVERPDGSNFTLKIRSTKLEDSAMYFCASSDSVFGYTFGSGTRLTVV.

CDR3 nucleotide sequence: TGCAGCGTTGAAAAGCTAGCTTCAGATACGCAGTATTTT. Translated: CSVEKLASDTQYF. V gene TRBV29-1 combines with J gene TRBJ2-3, with a possible D match to TRBD2 (5 bases). The CDR3 is made up of 13 amino acids. Germline V CDR1 and CDR2: SQVTM, ANQGSEA. Trimming cost V 2 bases and J 4 bases, with 10 bases left between them.

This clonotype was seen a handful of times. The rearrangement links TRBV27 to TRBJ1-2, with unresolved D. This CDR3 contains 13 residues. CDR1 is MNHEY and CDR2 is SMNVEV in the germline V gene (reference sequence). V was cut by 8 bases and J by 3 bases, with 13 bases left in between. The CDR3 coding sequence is TGTGCCAGCTCGGTGGGGTCCCACTATGGCTACACCTTC. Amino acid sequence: CASSVGSHYGYTF.

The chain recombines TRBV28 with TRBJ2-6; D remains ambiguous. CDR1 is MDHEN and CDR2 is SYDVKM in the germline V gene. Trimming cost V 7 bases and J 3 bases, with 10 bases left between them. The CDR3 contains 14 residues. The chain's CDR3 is CASTQSSGANVLTF. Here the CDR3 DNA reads TGTGCCAGCACCCAAAGCAGTGGGGCCAACGTCCTGACTTTC.

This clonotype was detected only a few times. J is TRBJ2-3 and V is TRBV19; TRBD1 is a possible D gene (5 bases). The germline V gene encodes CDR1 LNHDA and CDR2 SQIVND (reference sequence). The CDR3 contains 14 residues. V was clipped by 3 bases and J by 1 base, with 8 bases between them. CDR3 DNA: TGTGCCAGTAGTATCGCAGGGCGCACAGATACGCAGTATTTT. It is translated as CASSIAGRTDTQYF.

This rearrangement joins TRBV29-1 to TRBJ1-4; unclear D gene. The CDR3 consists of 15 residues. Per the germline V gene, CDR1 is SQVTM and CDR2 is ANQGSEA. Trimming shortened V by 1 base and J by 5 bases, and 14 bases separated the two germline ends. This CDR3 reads CSVEVFEGRNEKLFF. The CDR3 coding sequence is TGCAGCGTTGAAGTCTTCGAGGGTCGAAATGAAAAACTGTTTTTT.

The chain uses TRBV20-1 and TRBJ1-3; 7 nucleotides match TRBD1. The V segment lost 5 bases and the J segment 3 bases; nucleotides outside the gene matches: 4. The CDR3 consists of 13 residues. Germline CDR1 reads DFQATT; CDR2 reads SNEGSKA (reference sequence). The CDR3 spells CSAPDRVGNTIYF. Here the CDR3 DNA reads TGCAGTGCTCCTGACAGGGTTGGAAACACCATATATTTT.

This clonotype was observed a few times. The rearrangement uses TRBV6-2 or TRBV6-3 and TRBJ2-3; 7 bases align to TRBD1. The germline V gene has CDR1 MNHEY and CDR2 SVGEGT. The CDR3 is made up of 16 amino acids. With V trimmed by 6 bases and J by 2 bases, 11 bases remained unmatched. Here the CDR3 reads CASRVPRTGTTDTQYF. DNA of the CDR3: TGTGCCAGCAGAGTACCCAGGACAGGAACCACAGATACGCAGTATTTT.

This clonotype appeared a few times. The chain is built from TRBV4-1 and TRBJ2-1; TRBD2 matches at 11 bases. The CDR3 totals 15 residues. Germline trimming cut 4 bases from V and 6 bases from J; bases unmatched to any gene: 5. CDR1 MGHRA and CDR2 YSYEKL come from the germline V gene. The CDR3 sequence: CASSRTSGSFNEQFF. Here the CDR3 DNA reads TGCGCCAGCAGCCGAACTAGCGGGAGCTTCAATGAGCAGTTCTTC.

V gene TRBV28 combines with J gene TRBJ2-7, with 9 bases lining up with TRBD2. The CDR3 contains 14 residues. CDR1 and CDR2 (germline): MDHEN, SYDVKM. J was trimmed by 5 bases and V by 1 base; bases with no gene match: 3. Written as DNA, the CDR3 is TGTGCCAGCAGTTTATCGGGCGGGAGGGACGAGCAGTACTTC. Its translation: CASSLSGGRDEQYF.

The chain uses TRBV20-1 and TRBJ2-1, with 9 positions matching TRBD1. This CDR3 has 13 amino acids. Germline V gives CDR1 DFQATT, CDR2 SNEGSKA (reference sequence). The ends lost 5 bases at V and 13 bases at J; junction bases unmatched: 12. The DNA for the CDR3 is TGCAGTGCTGGACAGGGGCTGAAAGAGACCCAGTTCTTC. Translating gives CSAGQGLKETQFF.

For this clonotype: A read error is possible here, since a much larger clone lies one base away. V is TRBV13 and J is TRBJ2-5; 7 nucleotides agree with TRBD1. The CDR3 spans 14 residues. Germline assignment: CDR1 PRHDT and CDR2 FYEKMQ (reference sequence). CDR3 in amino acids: CASGFKTGEETQYF. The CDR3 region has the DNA TGTGCCAGCGGCTTTAAAACAGGGGAGGAGACCCAGTACTTC.

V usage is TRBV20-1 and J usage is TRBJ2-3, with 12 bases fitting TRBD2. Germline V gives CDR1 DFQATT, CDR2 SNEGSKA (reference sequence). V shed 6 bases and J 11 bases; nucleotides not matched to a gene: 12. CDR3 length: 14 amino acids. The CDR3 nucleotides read TGCAGTGCCACCGGGACTAGCGGGCATAGCAGGCAGTATTTT. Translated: CSATGTSGHSRQYF.

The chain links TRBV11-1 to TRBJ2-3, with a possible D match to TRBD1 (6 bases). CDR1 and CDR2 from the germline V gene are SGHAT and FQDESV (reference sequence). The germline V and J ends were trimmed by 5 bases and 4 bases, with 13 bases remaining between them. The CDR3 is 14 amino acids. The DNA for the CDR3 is TGTGCCAGCAGCGTTATACAGGGTGCAGATACGCAGTATTTT. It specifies CASSVIQGADTQYF.

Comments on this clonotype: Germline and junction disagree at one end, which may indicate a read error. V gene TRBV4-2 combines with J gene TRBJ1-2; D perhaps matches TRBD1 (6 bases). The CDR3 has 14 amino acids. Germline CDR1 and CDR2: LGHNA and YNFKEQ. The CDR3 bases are TGTGCCAGCAGCCAAGGATCAGGGGTCTATGGCAACACCTTC. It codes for CASSQGSGVYGNTF.